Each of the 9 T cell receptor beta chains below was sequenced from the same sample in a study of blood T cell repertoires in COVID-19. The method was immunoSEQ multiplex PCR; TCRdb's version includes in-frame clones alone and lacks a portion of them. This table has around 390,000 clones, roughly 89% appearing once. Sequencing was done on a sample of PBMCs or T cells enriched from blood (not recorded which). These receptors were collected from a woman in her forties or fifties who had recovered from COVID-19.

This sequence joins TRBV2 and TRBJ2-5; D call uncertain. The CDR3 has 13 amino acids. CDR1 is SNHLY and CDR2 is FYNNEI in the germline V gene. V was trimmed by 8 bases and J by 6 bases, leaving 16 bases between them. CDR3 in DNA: TGTGCCAGCGAGATGGGCAGGAAAAAGACCCAGTACTTC. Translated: CASEMGRKKTQYF.

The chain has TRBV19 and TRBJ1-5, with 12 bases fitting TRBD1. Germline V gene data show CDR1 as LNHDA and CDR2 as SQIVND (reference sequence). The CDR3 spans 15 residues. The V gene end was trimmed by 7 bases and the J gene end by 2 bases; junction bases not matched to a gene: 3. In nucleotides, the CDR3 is TGTGCCAGTACGGGACAGGGGGCGGGCAATCAGCCCCAGCATTTT. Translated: CASTGQGAGNQPQHF.

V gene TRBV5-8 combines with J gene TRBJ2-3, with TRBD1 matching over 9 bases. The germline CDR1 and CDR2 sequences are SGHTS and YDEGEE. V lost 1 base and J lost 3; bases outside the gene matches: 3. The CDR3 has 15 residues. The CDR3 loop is CASSLRQGETDTQYF. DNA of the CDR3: TGTGCCAGCAGCTTGCGACAGGGGGAAACAGATACGCAGTATTTT. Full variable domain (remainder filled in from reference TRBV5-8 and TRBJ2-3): EAGVTQSPTHLIKTRGQQATLRCSPISGHTSVYWYQQALGLGLQFLLWYDEGEERNRGNFPPRFSGRQFPNYSSELNVNALELEDSALYLCASSLRQGETDTQYFGPGTRLTVL.

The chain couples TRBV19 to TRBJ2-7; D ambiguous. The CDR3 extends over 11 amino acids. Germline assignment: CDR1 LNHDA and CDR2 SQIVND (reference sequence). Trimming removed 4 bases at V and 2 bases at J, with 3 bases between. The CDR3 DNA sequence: TGTGCCAGTAGTAATACCTACGAGCAGTACTTC. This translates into CASSNTYEQYF.

For the CDR3, the DNA is TGCGCCAGCAGCCAAGGACAGGTTGATAATTCACCCCTCCACTTT. It yields the protein CASSQGQVDNSPLHF. The chain recombines TRBV4-1 with TRBJ1-6; tentatively, D is TRBD1 (6 bases). Germline-derived CDR1 and CDR2 are MGHRA and YSYEKL. There are 15 residues in the CDR3. V was trimmed by 1 base and J by 5 bases, leaving 9 bases between them.

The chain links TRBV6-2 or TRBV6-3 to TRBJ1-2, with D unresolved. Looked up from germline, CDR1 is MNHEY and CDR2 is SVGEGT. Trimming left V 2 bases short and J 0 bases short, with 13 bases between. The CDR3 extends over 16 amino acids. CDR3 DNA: TGTGCCAGCAGTTACGCGGCAGCTAGAGCTAACTATGGCTACACCTTC. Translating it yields CASSYAAARANYGYTF.

This CDR3 reads CASSFPLAVGTGELFF. CDR3 sequence (DNA): TGTGCCAGCAGCTTTCCACTAGCGGTGGGCACCGGGGAGCTGTTTTTT. This sequence joins TRBV5-6 and TRBJ2-2; 8 bases are shared with TRBD2. Trimming took 2 bases from V and 4 from J; bases not matched to a gene: 7. The germline V gene has CDR1 SGHDT and CDR2 YYEEEE. The CDR3 length is 16 residues.

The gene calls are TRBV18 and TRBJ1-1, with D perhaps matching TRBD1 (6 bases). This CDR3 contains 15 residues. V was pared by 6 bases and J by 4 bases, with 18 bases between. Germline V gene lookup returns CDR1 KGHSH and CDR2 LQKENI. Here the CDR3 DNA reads TGTGCCAGCTCCTCACAGGGAGGGGGTCCCACTGAAGCTTTCTTT. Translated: CASSSQGGGPTEAFF.

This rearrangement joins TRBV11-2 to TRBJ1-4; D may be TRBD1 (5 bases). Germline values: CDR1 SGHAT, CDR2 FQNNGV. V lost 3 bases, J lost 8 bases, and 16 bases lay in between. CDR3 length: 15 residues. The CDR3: CASSFGRVQGEKLFF. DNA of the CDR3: TGTGCCAGCAGCTTTGGCAGGGTTCAAGGGGAAAAACTGTTTTTT.